This T cell receptor beta chain was observed in a study of shared clonotypes between healthy human individuals (dated by TCRdb to the early 2020s). About the full investigation: The cohort comprised a couple of women and three men aged 18 to 49 years. For each donor, three plates each were used for CD4 naive and CD4 memory, two plates were used for CD8 naive, and one plate was used for CD8 memory. To estimate repertoire size and how much clonotypes are shared between individuals, the study performed deep sequencing of blood TCR repertoires from about five healthy adults. Libraries were prepared and TCR repertoires were sequenced by different laboratories using diverse techniques, in order to increase sequencing depth and limit assay-specific biases. Between about 0.85 and 10 billion PBMCs per donor were obtained by leukapheresis. Summary of the overall study and its limitations: Compared with non-shared clonotypes, clonotypes shared by all four sorted-subset donors had higher generation probabilities. Because the study included only a small number of donors, the genetic and exposure-history diversity represented was limited. Sampling was restricted to blood, and TCR repertoires in tissues likely differ from the TCR repertoires found in blood. Across a few donors, around 5% of naive CD4, approximately 3.6% of naive CD8, 2.3% of memory CD4, and around 0.4% of memory CD8 clonotypes were shared. Larger estimated clonotype richness was generally found for naive subsets than for memory subsets. Even with the large sequencing depth, rarefaction of the sorted-subset datasets indicated that sequencing was incomplete. Based on pairwise subsampling, the degree of clonotype sharing among donors was expected to be affected by sequencing depth.

Using the deep immunoSEQ assay, multiplex PCR amplified TCR CDR3 regions from genomic DNA. Extracted genomic DNA from each cell subset was spread evenly across all wells of several immunoSEQ 96-well plates, with each plate serving as a replicate. For sorted subsets, roughly 0.2 ug genomic DNA, equal to some 28,000 T cell genomes, was loaded into each replicate PCR. The purified libraries were quantified using a Qubit 3.0 fluorometer, sized with a Bioanalyzer 2100, and then quantified again using the KAPA Library Quantification kit. Each immunoSEQ 96-well plate was sequenced on its own single-read 150-cycle Illumina NextSeq 550 flow cell. In the paper's pipeline: Because the immunoSEQ output held only junctional sequences and lacked quality scores, the filtering could not match the filtering applied to full-length reads. To assign V/J genes and CDR3, sequences were annotated against IMGT germline references using PyIR, a Python wrapper for IgBLAST v1.9. Reads with weak V/J assignments (E-value above 1e-6), missing CDR3, stop codons, out-of-frame junctions, or ambiguous translated residues were removed. V3J clonotypes were defined as sequences sharing an identical inferred V gene, J gene, and CDR3 amino acid sequence. Percentage overlap between repertoires was calculated by dividing the number of shared unique clonotypes by the size of the smaller repertoire. Three approaches were used to assess repertoire richness: RTK rarefaction, the Chao1 estimator, and Recon v2.1 estimates of unobserved clonotypes. Generation probabilities for all TCRbeta clonotypes obtained by the gDNA method from several donors were computed using OLGA. Imported from immuneACCESS, the table was reduced by TCRdb to in-frame sequences with V and J called. These copies leave out some clones; in studies compared against another copy, an unresolved V gene accounts for under half, and the cause of the remainder is not known. V and J calls and clone size come straight from that table; D and trimming were deduced from the DNA. The sample yields approximately 840,000 clones; roughly 96% were counted once. In total, the top ten clones hold roughly 0.23% of the sample.

About this clone: Its antigen target is currently unknown. No much larger clone is present one base from it, and per-base qualities are unavailable.

CD8 naive samples consisted of CD45RO-negative cells that were positively selected for CCR7, yielding a CD45RA+CCR7+ population without TemRA cells. The donors were healthy, HIV-negative adults who had no recently reported acute infections or vaccinations. Every donor was a Caucasian adult living in Nashville, Tennessee, USA. After blood collection by leukapheresis, PBMCs were isolated using Ficoll-Histopaque density gradient centrifugation and then cryopreserved in the vapor phase of liquid nitrogen. Analytical flow cytometry was used to check the purity and quantity of every magnetically sorted T cell population. Genomic DNA was isolated from each sorted fraction and quantified by UV absorbance on a Nanodrop 2000c. Sequencing was performed on naive CD8+ T cells sorted from blood. What this sample's cell subset or site label stands for: CD45RA+CCR7+. The receptor was isolated from a man aged 25-40 years in good health.

The sequenced DNA is TGTGCCAGCAGCTCTTTACTCGATGAGCAGTTCTTC. Translation gives CASSSLLDEQFF. The chain was built from TRBV5-5 and TRBJ2-1; a confident D gene designation cannot be given. As encoded in the germline V gene (reference sequence), CDR1 is SGHKS while CDR2 is YYEKEE. The CDR3 sequence holds 12 residues, the cysteine and phenylalanine included. Kept here is only the CDR3 DNA, which spans 36 bases and is read in frame from base 1. V gives up 3 bases and J gives up 8 bases, and the segment between their germline ends measures 9 bases.